The 9 T cell receptor beta chains given below trace back to one sample, sequenced in a study of blood T cell repertoires in COVID-19. TCRdb's table, derived via immunoSEQ multiplex PCR, lists solely in-frame clones and lacks some. This sample has just over 300,000 clones, with approximately 86% found just once. Material: peripheral blood. These receptors originate from a man in his late teens or twenties with active or convalescent COVID-19.

The chain combines TRBV9 with TRBJ1-1, with D unresolved. The CDR3 contains 16 residues. Trimming shortened V by 5 bases and J by 5 bases, and 22 bases separated the two germline ends. Germline V gene lookup returns CDR1 SGDLS and CDR2 YYNGEE. CDR3: CASRELKFGYGTEAFF. The CDR3 DNA reads TGTGCCAGCAGGGAATTAAAATTTGGGTACGGGACTGAAGCTTTCTTT.

The chain employs TRBV27 and TRBJ1-1; 7 nucleotides line up with TRBD1. The CDR3 contains 14 residues. Germline CDR1 reads MNHEY; CDR2 reads SMNVEV (reference sequence). V was clipped by 6 bases and J by 5 bases; unmatched bases: 9. The CDR3 DNA is TGTGCCAGCAGCTCCGACAGGGAAGTAACTGAAGCTTTCTTT. This sequence encodes CASSSDREVTEAFF.

The V and J genes are TRBV27 and TRBJ2-1, with 11 nucleotides matching TRBD2. J lost 6 bases, V lost 7 bases, and 11 bases had no gene match. Per the germline V gene, CDR1 is MNHEY and CDR2 is SMNVEV (reference sequence). The CDR3 consists of 16 residues. CDR3 DNA sequence: TGTGCCAGCAAACCCTTAGCGGGAGGGCTGCGCAATGAGCAGTTCTTC. It specifies CASKPLAGGLRNEQFF.

The V gene is TRBV4-2, the J gene TRBJ2-2, with TRBD2 matching over 9 bases. CDR3 length: 15 residues. J was trimmed by 5 bases and V by 3 bases; bases with no gene match: 4. CDR1 is LGHNA and CDR2 is YNFKEQ in the germline V gene. This CDR3 reads CASSQSSGATGELFF. CDR3 coding DNA: TGTGCCAGCAGCCAGTCTAGCGGGGCGACCGGGGAGCTGTTTTTT.

This chain links TRBV9 with TRBJ1-5, with 10 bases fitting TRBD1. The CDR3 consists of 12 residues. With 8 bases clipped from V and 6 bases from J, the junction kept 2 bases outside the gene matches. The germline CDR1 and CDR2 sequences are SGDLS and YYNGEE. CDR3 sequence (DNA): TGTGCCAGTGGGACAGGGGCTCAGCCCCAGCATTTT. Protein sequence: CASGTGAQPQHF.

This chain joins TRBV15 and TRBJ2-7; D uncertain. This CDR3 is 16 amino acids long. Germline V gene sequence: CDR1 LNHNV, CDR2 YYDKDF (reference sequence). The V end lost 0 bases, the J end lost 1 base, and 13 bases lay between the germline ends. The CDR3 coding sequence is TGTGCCACCAGCAGAGAAGAGGTACCCCTATCCTACGAGCAGTACTTC. Translation gives CATSREEVPLSYEQYF.

V and J are TRBV18 and TRBJ2-3; no reliable D call. Germline assignment: CDR1 KGHSH and CDR2 LQKENI. This CDR3 contains 15 residues. The V end lost 0 bases, the J end lost 2 bases, and 9 bases lay between the germline ends. CDR3 sequence (DNA): TGTGCCAGCTCACCACCAGCCACCCACACAGATACGCAGTATTTT. It translates to CASSPPATHTDTQYF.

V gene TRBV11-2 combines with J gene TRBJ2-1; 10 bases are a match to TRBD2. Germline loops: CDR1 SGHAT, CDR2 FQNNGV. The CDR3 is made up of 15 amino acids. The J segment lost 1 base and the V segment lost 3 bases, leaving 0 bases of the junction unmatched. The CDR3 DNA reads as TGTGCCAGCAGCTTGGGACTAGCGTCCTACAATGAGCAGTTCTTC. This encodes CASSLGLASYNEQFF.

V usage is TRBV11-2 and J usage is TRBJ1-1, with 8 bases identical to TRBD1. J gave up 7 bases and V 5 bases, and 9 bases lay outside the gene matches. The CDR3 covers 14 residues. Per the germline V gene, CDR1 is SGHAT and CDR2 is FQNNGV. The DNA of the CDR3 is TGTGCCAGCAGCCAAGCCGGACAGGGCTATGAAGCTTTCTTT. Residues: CASSQAGQGYEAFF.